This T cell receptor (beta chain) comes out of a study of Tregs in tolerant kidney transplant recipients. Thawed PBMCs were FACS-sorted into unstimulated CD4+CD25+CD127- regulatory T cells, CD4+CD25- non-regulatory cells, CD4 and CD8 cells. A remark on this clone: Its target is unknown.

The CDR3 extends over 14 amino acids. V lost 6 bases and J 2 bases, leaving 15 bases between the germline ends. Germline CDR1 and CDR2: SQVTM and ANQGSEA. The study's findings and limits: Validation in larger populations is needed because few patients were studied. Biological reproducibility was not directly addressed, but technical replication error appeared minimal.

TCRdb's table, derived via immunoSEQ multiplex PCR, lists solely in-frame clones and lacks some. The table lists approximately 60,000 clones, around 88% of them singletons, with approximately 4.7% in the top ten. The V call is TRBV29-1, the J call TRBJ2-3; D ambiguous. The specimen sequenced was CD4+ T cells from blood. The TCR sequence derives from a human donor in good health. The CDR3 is CSVPLGGFTDTQYF. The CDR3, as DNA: TGCAGCGTCCCCTTGGGCGGATTCACAGATACGCAGTATTTT.